The rows below give T cell receptor beta chains drawn from one sample of a study of T cells after yellow fever vaccination. From the 5' RACE reads, TCRdb called clonotypes with MiXCR, one entry per CDR3 protein. The sample has 300,000 to 350,000 distinct CDR3 sequences; 3.5% to 5% are singletons. The source material was PBMCs, sampled 15 days after the yellow fever booster vaccination. These receptors were collected from a man aged 18 to 35 who received the YFV17D yellow fever vaccine. CDR3s include the opening cysteine and the closing phenylalanine or tryptophan. A D gene is named only where the DNA matches it firmly. Rows give clone size only sometimes, using once, few, many, or a class for an expanded clone.

>TRBD2|few|TRBV5-1|TRBJ2-1
CASSRGLAEHNEQFF
TGCGCCAGCAGCCGGGGACTAGCGGAGCACAATGAGCAGTTCTTC
>NA|many|TRBV6-5|TRBJ2-5
CASSWGQGETQYF
TGTGCCAGCAGTTGGGGGCAGGGAGAGACCCAGTACTTC
>NA|many|TRBV12-3/TRBV12-4|TRBJ2-3
CASSFSLVDTQYF
TGTGCCAGCAGTTTTTCTTTAGTAGATACGCAGTATTTT
>NA|few|TRBV18|TRBJ2-7
CASSPFSYEQYF
TGTGCCAGCTCACCCTTTTCCTACGAGCAGTACTTC
>TRBD1|once|TRBV5-8|TRBJ2-7
CASSLWWDSAAYEQYF
TGTGCCAGCAGCTTGTGGTGGGACAGTGCTGCCTACGAGCAGTACTTC
>TRBD2|many|TRBV27|TRBJ2-7
CASSFGTSGSYEQYF
TGTGCCAGCAGTTTTGGGACTAGCGGTTCCTACGAGCAGTACTTC
>NA|many|TRBV20-1|TRBJ2-5
CSATGAGARFLTQYF
TGCAGTGCTACCGGGGCGGGGGCCCGGTTTTTGACCCAGTACTTC
>TRBD1|many|TRBV4-3|TRBJ1-2
CASTPDRAYYGYTF
TGCGCCAGCACTCCTGACAGGGCGTACTATGGCTACACCTTC
>NA|NA|TRBV7-8|TRBJ2-3
CASSSPAEDTQYF
TGTGCCAGCAGCTCACCCGCGGAGGATACGCAGTATTTT
>TRBD1|few|TRBV7-9|TRBJ2-1
CASNPYGTGGNEQFF
TGTGCCAGCAACCCATACGGGACAGGGGGCAATGAGCAGTTCTTC
>TRBD2|few|TRBV24-1|TRBJ2-3
CATSGTSGGEIGTDTQYF
TGTGCCACCAGTGGTACTAGCGGGGGGGAGATTGGGACAGATACGCAGTATTTT
>NA|few|TRBV20-1|TRBJ2-5
CSASPQRSQETQYF
TGCAGTGCTAGTCCGCAGCGGAGCCAAGAGACCCAGTACTTC
>TRBD1|NA|TRBV5-1|TRBJ1-5
CASSLEGQVDQPQHF
TGCGCCAGCAGCTTGGAGGGACAGGTCGATCAGCCCCAGCATTTT
>TRBD1|few|TRBV4-3|TRBJ2-7
CASSQDFRDRGKDEQYF
TGCGCCAGCAGCCAAGATTTCCGGGACAGGGGAAAAGACGAGCAGTACTTC
>TRBD1|few|TRBV6-5|TRBJ2-5
CASSYDRGLRETQYF
TGTGCCAGCAGTTATGACAGGGGTTTAAGAGAGACCCAGTACTTC
>NA|NA|TRBV4-2|TRBJ1-2
CASRTRDTPNYGYTF
TGTGCCAGCAGGACTAGGGACACCCCTAACTATGGCTACACCTTC
>TRBD2|many|TRBV5-1|TRBJ2-5
CASSLIAGVETQYF
TGCGCCAGCAGCTTGATAGCGGGGGTAGAGACCCAGTACTTC
>TRBD1|many|TRBV20-1|TRBJ1-2
CSAPDRDLYGYTF
TGCAGTGCTCCCGACAGGGACCTCTATGGCTACACCTTC
>NA|many|TRBV20-1|TRBJ1-1
CSARQDMNTEAFF
TGCAGTGCCCGCCAGGACATGAACACTGAAGCTTTCTTT
>NA|NA|TRBV5-1|TRBJ2-2
CASSPGGTQAGELFF
TGCGCCAGCAGCCCCGGTGGGACCCAGGCCGGGGAGCTGTTTTTT
>NA|many|TRBV6-5|TRBJ2-3
CASSLRHSSTDTQYF
TGTGCCAGCAGTTTGCGACACTCTAGCACAGATACGCAGTATTTT
>TRBD1|few|TRBV12-3/TRBV12-4|TRBJ1-6
CASSRTGVGSPLHF
TGTGCCAGCAGCCGTACAGGGGTAGGGTCACCCCTCCACTTT
>TRBD1|many|TRBV6-1|TRBJ2-3
CASSYMRQGPRTDTQYF
TGTGCCAGCAGTTATATGAGACAGGGGCCACGCACAGATACGCAGTATTTT
>NA|NA|TRBV6-5|TRBJ2-5
CASSVLVPWGGETQYF
TGTGCCAGCAGTGTTCTGGTCCCCTGGGGAGGAGAGACCCAGTACTTC
>NA|few|TRBV25-1|TRBJ2-3
CASSGRDTQYF
TGTGCCAGCAGTGGGCGTGATACGCAGTATTTT
>NA|few|TRBV7-9|TRBJ1-4
CASSLGGRSSNEKLFF
TGTGCCAGCAGCTTAGGGGGCAGGTCATCTAATGAAAAACTGTTTTTT
>NA|many|TRBV5-1|TRBJ1-1
CASTETENTEAFF
TGCGCCAGCACCGAAACAGAGAACACTGAAGCTTTCTTT
>NA|few|TRBV12-3/TRBV12-4|TRBJ2-1
CAVSLSYNEQFF
TGTGCAGTCTCACTCTCCTACAATGAGCAGTTCTTC
>TRBD2|NA|TRBV12-3/TRBV12-4|TRBJ2-5
CASTPGLAGQETQYF
TGTGCCAGCACCCCGGGACTAGCGGGGCAAGAGACCCAGTACTTC
>NA|NA|TRBV4-1|TRBJ1-1
CASSQQKGGEAFF
TGCGCCAGCAGCCAGCAAAAGGGAGGTGAAGCTTTCTTT
>NA|many|TRBV7-9|TRBJ2-7
CASSPRGSGDSYEQYF
TGTGCCAGCAGCCCCAGGGGAAGCGGGGACTCCTACGAGCAGTACTTC
>TRBD1|many|TRBV4-2|TRBJ1-4
CASSQALRTGTLNEKLFF
TGTGCCAGCAGCCAAGCCCTTAGGACAGGGACTCTGAATGAAAAACTGTTTTTT
>TRBD1|NA|TRBV10-3|TRBJ1-2
CAIRGQGEDYGYTF
TGTGCCATCAGGGGACAGGGAGAGGACTATGGCTACACCTTC
>TRBD2|many|TRBV9|TRBJ2-3
CASSAASGGRDTQYF
TGTGCCAGCAGCGCCGCTAGCGGGGGCCGCGATACGCAGTATTTT
>NA|few|TRBV6-2/TRBV6-3|TRBJ2-3
CASRYARVWGGTDTQYF
TGTGCCAGCAGATATGCTCGTGTGTGGGGGGGCACAGATACGCAGTATTTT
>TRBD1|few|TRBV5-5|TRBJ2-7
CASSFPPTGIYEQYF
TGTGCCAGCAGCTTCCCTCCGACAGGGATATACGAGCAGTACTTC
>NA|many|TRBV12-3/TRBV12-4|TRBJ1-1
CASSRGWGTEAFF
TGTGCCAGCAGCCGTGGGTGGGGCACTGAAGCTTTCTTT
>TRBD1|many|TRBV5-5|TRBJ1-5
CASRSDRGPGQPQHF
TGTGCCAGCAGGTCGGACAGGGGGCCGGGGCAGCCCCAGCATTTT
>TRBD1|NA|TRBV2|TRBJ1-4
CASSGGPGQGATNEKLFF
TGTGCCAGCAGTGGGGGCCCGGGACAGGGAGCAACTAATGAAAAACTGTTTTTT